A single sample gave rise to the 6 T cell receptor beta chains below, sequenced in a study of blood T cell repertoires in COVID-19. Produced via immunoSEQ multiplex PCR; TCRdb's table is partial and in-frame only. The sample lists 180,000 or so clones, about nine tenths seen once, with about 10% in the top ten. Sequenced sample: peripheral blood. All receptors derive from a woman aged 55 to 70 with COVID-19, enrolled during active disease.

In DNA, the CDR3 is TGCGCCAGCAGCTTGGAGACCACCGGGGTTGGCAATGAGCAGTTCTTC. This translates into CASSLETTGVGNEQFF. The rearrangement joins TRBV5-1 to TRBJ2-1, with D possibly being TRBD2 (5 bases). This CDR3 has 16 residues. Germline V gene lookup returns CDR1 SGHRS and CDR2 YFSETQ. V lost 0 bases to trimming and J lost 6 bases, with 16 bases between them.

This clone has only one observation. V is TRBV11-3 and J is TRBJ1-3; D not certain. Germline assignment: CDR1 SGHNT and CDR2 YENEEA. V was cut by 10 bases and J by 0 bases, with 16 bases left in between. CDR3 length: 15 residues. This CDR3 reads CAIQKTGSSGNTIYF. For the CDR3, the DNA is TGTGCCATCCAGAAGACGGGGAGCTCTGGAAACACCATATATTTT. The whole variable domain, remainder taken from reference TRBV11-3 and TRBJ1-3, is EAGVVQSPRYKIIEKKQPVAFWCNPISGHNTLYWYLQNLGQGPELLIRYENEEAVDDSQLPKDRFSAERLKGVDSTLKIQPAELGDSAVYLCAIQKTGSSGNTIYFGEGSWLTVV.

The V call is TRBV28, the J call TRBJ1-5, with D unclear. CDR1 and CDR2 from the germline V gene are MDHEN and SYDVKM. V was trimmed by 4 bases and J by 0 bases, leaving 13 bases between them. The CDR3 sequence is 16 residues long. The CDR3 DNA sequence: TGTGCCAGCAGTTCGGGAAGGTTGGGTAGCAATCAGCCCCAGCATTTT. Amino acid sequence: CASSSGRLGSNQPQHF.

The rearrangement uses TRBV5-4 and TRBJ1-6, with TRBD1 matching over 7 bases. The CDR3 runs 14 residues. Trimming cost V 4 bases and J 13 bases; bases outside gene matches: 11. The V gene's germline CDR1 is SGHNT and CDR2 YYREEE (reference sequence). The DNA for the CDR3 is TGTGCCAGCAGCGTTACAGGGGTGGGGGCTCCCCTCCACTTT. Its translation: CASSVTGVGAPLHF. The full variable domain, completed using reference TRBV5-4 and TRBJ1-6, is ETGVTQSPTHLIKTRGQQVTLRCSSQSGHNTVSWYQQALGQGPQFIFQYYREEENGRGNFPPRFSGLQFPNYSSELNVNALELDDSALYLCASSVTGVGAPLHFGNGTRLTVT.

The chain employs TRBV4-1 and TRBJ1-2; TRBD1 agrees at 10 bases. Per the germline V gene, CDR1 is MGHRA and CDR2 is YSYEKL. CDR3 size: 21 residues. The trim removed 0 bases at V and 4 bases at J, leaving 20 bases unmatched. The CDR3 bases are TGCGCCAGCAGCCAAGATTGGACAGGGGGAGGACGAGGGACCAAGGTCTATGGCTACACCTTC. Residues: CASSQDWTGGGRGTKVYGYTF.

V is TRBV30 and J is TRBJ1-3; D is ambiguous. The CDR3 is 11 residues long. Trimming shortened V by 2 bases and J by 6 bases, and 5 bases separated the two germline ends. Germline-derived CDR1 and CDR2 are GTSNPN and SVGIG (reference sequence). CDR3 bases: TGTGCCTGGAGTCCCCTAAACACCATATATTTT. Its translation: CAWSPLNTIYF.